This T cell receptor beta chain emerged from a study of OX40 agonist ivuxolimab in advanced cancers. Study as a whole: Patients were under 90% male with ages about 23 to 79, mean approximately 58.

To note about this clone: Its antigen is not known.

TCRdb's copy holds only in-frame clones and misses some; the assay was immunoSEQ multiplex PCR. The sample lists 75,000 to 90,000 clones; about 90% were seen once. The CDR3 runs 15 residues. Germline loops: CDR1 SGHAT, CDR2 FQDESV (reference sequence). J gave up 3 bases and V 1 base, and 2 bases lay outside the gene matches. Findings and caveats of the study: Doses of 0.1 to 3.0 mg/kg were accompanied by clonal expansion of CD4+ and CD8+ blood T cells by week 6.

The chain employs TRBV11-1 and TRBJ2-2, with 7 bases that match TRBD1. The input for sequencing was CD4+ or CD8+ T cells sorted from blood, taken in a trial of the OX40 agonist ivuxolimab. This TCR derives from an adult with an advanced solid tumor such as melanoma, head and neck, liver or kidney cancer. This CDR3 is CASSLGQGDTGELFF. The CDR3 nucleotides read TGTGCCAGCAGCTTAGGTCAGGGGGACACCGGGGAGCTGTTTTTT.